This paragraph covers one TCR beta chain sequence. The germline gives CDR1 LNHDA, CDR2 SQIVND (reference sequence). V shed 7 bases and J 11 bases; nucleotides not matched to a gene: 11. This CDR3 is 14 amino acids long. This sample is part of a study of blood T cell repertoires in COVID-19. Sequenced by immunoSEQ multiplex PCR; TCRdb stores in-frame clones only, minus some. The data contain about 250,000 clones, 70% to 80% of them singletons. The sequence came from a woman older than 75 with acute or convalescent COVID-19. Specimen: peripheral blood. The chain uses TRBV19 and TRBJ1-6, with TRBD1 matching 7 bases. CDR3 coding DNA: TGTGCCAGTAAGATCTCAGGGGGAGAGGCACCCCTCCACTTT. Amino acid sequence: CASKISGGEAPLHF.